One sample yielded the 12 T cell receptor beta chains listed below, sequenced in a study of vaccination effects on CD4 cells after COVID-19. Expansion of antigen-specific CD4+ T cells with viral peptide pools was carried out by the ViraFEST assay before sequencing. Following culture for around 10 days, CD4+ T cells were isolated. Measured with immunoSEQ multiplex PCR; TCRdb has only the in-frame clones, and not every one. The sample yields tens of thousands of clones, roughly 74% seen once. These receptors' targets are unknown. Specimen: CD4+ T cells from PBMCs cultured with HCoV-229E spike peptides, collected before COVID-19 vaccination. These receptors all stem from a human donor who received a COVID-19 vaccine.

The chain carries TRBV18 and TRBJ1-1, with D tentatively TRBD1 (6 bases). CDR3 size: 15 residues. Germline V gene lookup returns CDR1 KGHSH and CDR2 LQKENI. Trimming pared 5 bases from V and 1 base from J, leaving 14 bases between. The CDR3 sequence: CASSSQQGENTEAFF. The CDR3 DNA reads as TGTGCCAGCTCATCCCAACAGGGAGAGAACACTGAAGCTTTCTTT.

The rearrangement joins TRBV10-2 to TRBJ1-1; no clear D gene. The CDR3 sequence is 12 residues long. V lost 2 bases and J 3 bases, leaving 4 bases between the germline ends. The germline V gene encodes CDR1 WSHSY and CDR2 SAAADI. Here the CDR3 DNA reads TGCGCCAGCAGTGAGCGGTACACTGAAGCTTTCTTT. This codes for CASSERYTEAFF.

The chain recombines TRBV7-2 with TRBJ1-2; 9 positions match TRBD1. Trimming took 5 bases from V and 4 from J; bases not matched to a gene: 5. The length of the CDR3 is 14 residues. Germline lookup yields CDR1 SGHTA and CDR2 FQGNSA. The CDR3 DNA reads TGTGCCAGCAGCCAAGGACAGGGGATCTATGGCTACACCTTC. Translation: CASSQGQGIYGYTF. Drawing the rest from reference TRBV7-2 and TRBJ1-2, the complete variable domain is GAGVSQSPSNKVTEKGKDVELRCDPISGHTALYWYRQSLGQGLEFLIYFQGNSAPDKSGLPSDRFSAERTGGSVSTLTIQRTQQEDSAVYLCASSQGQGIYGYTFGSGTRLTVV.

The rearrangement joins TRBV5-4 to TRBJ2-5; D is undetermined. Germline V lookup: CDR1 SGHNT, CDR2 YYREEE (reference sequence). The V and J ends lost 2 bases and 2 bases respectively, with 10 bases between them. The CDR3 consists of 14 residues. The DNA of the CDR3 is TGTGCCAGCAGCTTAATTGGCTCTCAAGAGACCCAGTACTTC. This codes for CASSLIGSQETQYF.

The DNA for the CDR3 is TGTGCCAGCAGCTTACTCCCAGCGGGCGTCACAGATACGCAGTATTTT. This codes for CASSLLPAGVTDTQYF. The rearrangement uses TRBV7-3 and TRBJ2-3, with D tentatively TRBD2 (6 bases). This CDR3 is 16 amino acids long. Germline V CDR1 and CDR2: SGHTA, FQGTGA. Trimming removed 2 bases from V and 2 bases from J, with 14 bases in between.

The J gene is TRBJ1-2, the V gene TRBV30; D perhaps matches TRBD1 (5 bases). V shed 2 bases and J shed 6 bases, with 13 bases lying between them. CDR1 and CDR2 (germline): GTSNPN, SVGIG (reference sequence). CDR3 size: 13 residues. CDR3 residues: CAWSNNLGDGYTF. CDR3 nucleotides: TGTGCCTGGAGTAATAACTTGGGGGATGGCTACACCTTC.

The sample holds a few counts of this clone. The chain carries TRBV15 and TRBJ2-5; TRBD1 is a possible D gene (6 bases). Trimming pared 3 bases from V and 4 bases from J, leaving 18 bases between. CDR3 length: 16 residues. CDR1 and CDR2 (germline): LNHNV, YYDKDF (reference sequence). The CDR3 sequence is CATSRDSTGSVETQYF. For the CDR3, the DNA is TGTGCCACCAGCAGGGATTCCACAGGGTCGGTAGAGACCCAGTACTTC.

The chain recombines TRBV11-2 with TRBJ1-2; D gene unclear. CDR1 and CDR2 (germline): SGHAT, FQNNGV. This CDR3 has 15 amino acids. Trimming removed 2 bases at V and 3 bases at J, with 13 bases between. CDR3 in DNA: TGTGCCAGCAGCTTAAGACCTCCGACGGACTATGGCTACACCTTC. Translation: CASSLRPPTDYGYTF.

The chain carries TRBV18 and TRBJ1-2; D may be TRBD1 (6 bases). The germline gives CDR1 KGHSH, CDR2 LQKENI. This CDR3 has 12 amino acids. With 5 bases removed from V and 8 bases from J, the gap between germline ends came to 12 bases. In DNA, the CDR3 is TGTGCCAGCTCAACGGCAGGGGAAGGCTACACCTTC. The encoded protein is CASSTAGEGYTF.

This chain joins TRBV30 and TRBJ1-4, with D possibly being TRBD1 (6 bases). The V end lost 5 bases, the J end lost 0 bases, and 10 bases lay between the germline ends. This CDR3 is built from 14 residues. Germline CDR1 and CDR2: GTSNPN and SVGIG (reference sequence). This chain's CDR3 is CAWGQFATNEKLFF. CDR3 DNA: TGTGCCTGGGGACAGTTTGCAACTAATGAAAAACTGTTTTTT.

The rearrangement joins TRBV7-2 to TRBJ2-2; TRBD1 matches at 7 bases. CDR3 length: 16 residues. The germline CDR1 and CDR2 sequences are SGHTA and FQGNSA. The trim removed 0 bases at V and 1 base at J, leaving 2 bases unmatched. CDR3 nucleotides: TGTGCCAGCAGCTTAGCAGGGGGCGTGAACACCGGGGAGCTGTTTTTT. Translating gives CASSLAGGVNTGELFF.

The chain has TRBV9 and TRBJ2-3; 16 nucleotides match TRBD2. Germline CDR1 and CDR2: SGDLS and YYNGEE. The CDR3 runs 20 residues. Trimming at V came to 3 bases and at J to 0 bases, leaving 10 bases not matched to a gene. CDR3 sequence reads: CASSGRPGLAGGKSTDTQYF. Here the CDR3 DNA reads TGTGCCAGCAGCGGACGACCGGGACTAGCGGGGGGGAAGAGCACAGATACGCAGTATTTT.